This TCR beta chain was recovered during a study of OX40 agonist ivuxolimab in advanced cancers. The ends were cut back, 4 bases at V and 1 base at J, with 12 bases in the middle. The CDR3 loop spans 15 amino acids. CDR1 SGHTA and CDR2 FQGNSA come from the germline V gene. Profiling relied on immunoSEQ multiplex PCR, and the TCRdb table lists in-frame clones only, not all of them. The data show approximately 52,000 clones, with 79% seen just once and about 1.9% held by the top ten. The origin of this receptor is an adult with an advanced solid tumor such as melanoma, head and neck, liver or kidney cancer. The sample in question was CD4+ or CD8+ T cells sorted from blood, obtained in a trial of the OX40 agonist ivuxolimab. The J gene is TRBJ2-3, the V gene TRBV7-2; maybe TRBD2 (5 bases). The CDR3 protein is CASSSRLPRTDTQYF. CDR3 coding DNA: TGTGCCAGCAGCTCAAGACTACCCCGCACAGATACGCAGTATTTT.